The rows below give T cell receptor beta chains drawn from one sample of a study of cytomegalovirus exposure and HLA in healthy donors. Profiling relied on immunoSEQ multiplex PCR, and the TCRdb table lists in-frame clones only, not all of them. The sample lists about 190,000 clones, 75% to 80% occurring once. The sequenced material came from PBMCs. The origin of the receptors is a woman aged 25 to 39 in good health and CMV-seropositive. Each CDR3 is given with its conserved first and last residue. The D gene is left open where the match is weak. Only some rows state a clone size, as once, few, many or a class for expanded clones.

clone size,D gene,V gene,J gene,CDR3 protein,CDR3 DNA
NA,TRBD2,TRBV7-3,TRBJ2-7,CASSLKGGLANYEQYF,TGTGCCAGCAGCTTAAAAGGGGGACTAGCGAACTACGAGCAGTACTTC
NA,NA,TRBV7-2,TRBJ2-2,CASSFAQTGELFF,TGTGCCAGCAGCTTCGCCCAAACAGGGGAGCTGTTTTTT
NA,NA,TRBV6-4,TRBJ2-6,CASSDSWGAGANVLTF,TGTGCCAGCAGTGACTCGTGGGGGGCTGGGGCCAACGTCCTGACTTTC
NA,NA,TRBV18,TRBJ2-2,CASSPLGGTGELFF,TGTGCCAGCTCACCGCTAGGGGGCACCGGGGAGCTGTTTTTT
NA,TRBD2,TRBV7-2,TRBJ2-7,CASSFTSGGAHEQYF,TGTGCCAGCAGCTTTACTAGCGGGGGGGCCCACGAGCAGTACTTC
once,TRBD1,TRBV12-5,TRBJ1-4,CASGLRSGGLEKLFF,TGTGCTAGTGGTTTGAGGTCAGGGGGGCTTGAAAAACTGTTTTTT
NA,NA,TRBV11-2,TRBJ2-3,CASSPDRGRGSTLPLRHF,TGTGCCAGCAGCCCTGATCGGGGCAGGGGATCGACTTTACCCCTCCGGCATTTT
NA,NA,TRBV5-4,TRBJ1-2,CASSSSDSPHGYTF,TGTGCCAGCAGCTCGTCCGACAGCCCTCATGGCTACACCTTC
NA,TRBD2,TRBV9,TRBJ2-7,CASTPGGSGGNYEQYF,TGTGCCAGCACCCCCGGAGGTAGCGGGGGGAACTACGAGCAGTACTTC
NA,NA,TRBV30,TRBJ1-4,CAWRSTGLNEKLFF,TGTGCCTGGAGATCAACAGGGCTAAATGAAAAACTGTTTTTT
NA,NA,TRBV7-6,TRBJ2-3,CASSLAPSSDTQYF,TGTGCCAGCAGCTTAGCCCCTAGTTCAGATACGCAGTATTTT
NA,TRBD2,TRBV5-1,TRBJ2-1,CASSITSGGAGVSYNEQFF,TGCGCCAGCAGCATAACTAGCGGGGGGGCCGGAGTGTCCTACAATGAGCAGTTCTTC
NA,NA,TRBV7-9,TRBJ1-1,CASSLLVTANTEAFF,TGTGCCAGCAGCTTATTAGTGACAGCGAACACTGAAGCTTTCTTT
NA,TRBD2,TRBV5-1,TRBJ2-1,CASMFGGGAYNEQFF,TGCGCCAGCATGTTTGGCGGGGGGGCCTACAATGAGCAGTTCTTC
once,TRBD2,TRBV19,TRBJ2-3,CASSRRTSSSTDTQYF,TGTGCCAGTAGCAGAAGGACTAGCTCTAGCACAGATACGCAGTATTTT